This T cell receptor (beta chain) came from a study of blood T cell repertoires in COVID-19 (dated by TCRdb to 2020 to 2022). The study in broad terms: The collaborator samples originated in the United States, Italy and Spain and spanned the acute and convalescent phases of COVID-19. HLA class I and class II types, where available, came from metadata supplied by the sample provider rather than from assay-based typing. The prospective study material was composed of cDNA or gDNA derived from T cells, B-cell-depleted T cells, or PBMCs. The dataset comprised deeply sampled blood TCRbeta repertoires from subjects exposed to, actively infected with, or recovered from COVID-19. The sample metadata nearly always contained a de-identified subject ID, COVID-19 status, age in years and sex. The repertoires were made available in a free public database intended to serve as a resource for research on the immune response to SARS-CoV-2. Samples were obtained from the ongoing ImmuneRACE study (first 160 participants) and from approximately 1,200 subjects provided by 6 global collaborators. The investigation overall reported the following: The amount of clinical and demographic metadata varied by source and participant and was provided uncurated.

Points on this clone: The antigen this receptor binds is unknown. Base qualities are not at hand, and no much larger clone is one base apart.

The immunoSEQ Assay, a bias-controlled multiplex PCR, was used to amplify TCRbeta CDR3 regions from genomic DNA. The study's own analysis went as follows. The number of nucleated cells in each sample was estimated by amplification of reference gene primers within the assay. To quantify the absolute abundance of each unique TCRbeta CDR3 rearrangement, sequence reads were collapsed and filtered. For each sample, productive Simpson clonality was calculated by taking the square root of Simpson's diversity index across productive rearrangements. The immuneACCESS repertoire file appears here via TCRdb, limited to in-frame rearrangements. These files lack a portion of the clones; in checked studies, under half of the deficit traces to unresolved V genes, and the cause of the others is not known. V and J calls and clone size come straight from that table; D and trimming were deduced from the DNA. Present in this sample are under 200,000 clones, 80% to 85% of which were seen just once. The ten largest make up about 14% of the sample.

Compared with germline, V lacks 3 bases and J lacks 2 bases; bases without a gene match: 4. The cysteine opens and the phenylalanine closes a CDR3 of 15 amino acids. The retained sequence is limited to the CDR3, 45 bases, with the frame set at the first base. CDR1 SGHTA and CDR2 FQGTGA were looked up in the germline V gene. At one collaborating source in Seattle, patients were enrolled during active infection and were followed longitudinally through the course of disease. The collaborating institutions used their own protocols to collect whole blood in K2EDTA tubes. For TCRbeta analysis, collaborator samples were shipped as frozen whole blood, as isolated PBMCs, or as DNA extracted from either sample type.

The TCR comes from a woman in her 70s with COVID-19, enrolled during active disease. Sequencing used peripheral blood. In this chain, TRBV7-3 is recombined with TRBJ2-3; 8 nucleotides in the junction match TRBD2. CDR3 loop: CASSFGGGPTDTQYF. The DNA sequence is given as TGTGCCAGCAGCTTCGGCGGGGGGCCCACAGATACGCAGTATTTT.